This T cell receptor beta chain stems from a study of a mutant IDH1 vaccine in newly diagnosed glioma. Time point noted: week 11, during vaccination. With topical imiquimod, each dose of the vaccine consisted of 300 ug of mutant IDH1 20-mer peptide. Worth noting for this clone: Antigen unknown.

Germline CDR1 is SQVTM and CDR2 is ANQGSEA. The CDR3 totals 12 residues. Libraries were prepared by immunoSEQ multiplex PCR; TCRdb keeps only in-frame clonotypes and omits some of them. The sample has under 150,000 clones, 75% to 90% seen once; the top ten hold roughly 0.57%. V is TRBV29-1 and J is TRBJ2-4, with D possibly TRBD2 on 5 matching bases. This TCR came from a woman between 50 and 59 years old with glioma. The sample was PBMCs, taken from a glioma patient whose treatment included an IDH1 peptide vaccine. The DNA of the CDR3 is TGCAGTCTCCCGCGTAGGAGGAACATTCAGTACTTC. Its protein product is CSLPRRRNIQYF. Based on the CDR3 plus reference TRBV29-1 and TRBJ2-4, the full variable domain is SAVISQKPSRDICQRGTSLTIQCQVDSQVTMMFWYRQQPGQSLTLIATANQGSEATYESGFVIDKFPISRPNLTFSTLTVSNMSPEDSSIYLCSLPRRRNIQYFGAGTRLSVL.